The subject of this entry is one TCR beta chain. The data belong to a study of blood T cell repertoires in COVID-19. About the research overall: Samples representing acute and convalescent COVID-19 were sourced from the United States, Italy and Spain. In each case, the material was cDNA or gDNA derived from T cells, B-cell-depleted T cells, or PBMCs.

With 4 bases removed from V and 2 bases from J, the gap between germline ends came to 13 bases. Germline V CDR1 and CDR2: SGHDT, YYEEEE. This CDR3 is 14 amino acids long. Under the authors' procedure: Reference gene primer amplification yielded estimated nucleated cell counts. Generated by immunoSEQ multiplex PCR, the TCRdb table keeps only in-frame clones and is missing some. V and J calls and clone size are copied from that table; D and trimming were computed from the DNA. The table shows about 200,000 clones, with around 90% occurring only once. V gene TRBV5-6 combines with J gene TRBJ2-7, with a possible D match to TRBD1 (5 bases). The TCR originated in a man aged 55 to 70 with active or convalescent COVID-19. Sequencing was done on a sample of peripheral blood. CDR3 in DNA: TGTGCCAGCAGCAAAACATCAGGGACCTACGAGCAGTACTTC. As protein: CASSKTSGTYEQYF.